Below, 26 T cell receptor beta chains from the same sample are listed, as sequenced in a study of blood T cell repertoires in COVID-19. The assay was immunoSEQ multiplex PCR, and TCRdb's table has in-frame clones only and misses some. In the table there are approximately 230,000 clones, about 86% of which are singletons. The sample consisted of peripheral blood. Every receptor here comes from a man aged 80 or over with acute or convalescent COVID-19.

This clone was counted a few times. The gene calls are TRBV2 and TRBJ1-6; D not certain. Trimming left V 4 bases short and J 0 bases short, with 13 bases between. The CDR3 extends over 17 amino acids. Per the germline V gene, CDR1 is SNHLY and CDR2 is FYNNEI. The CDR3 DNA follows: TGTGCCAGCAGTGGAACGAAGGAGAGCTCCTATAATTCACCCCTCCACTTT. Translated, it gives CASSGTKESSYNSPLHF.

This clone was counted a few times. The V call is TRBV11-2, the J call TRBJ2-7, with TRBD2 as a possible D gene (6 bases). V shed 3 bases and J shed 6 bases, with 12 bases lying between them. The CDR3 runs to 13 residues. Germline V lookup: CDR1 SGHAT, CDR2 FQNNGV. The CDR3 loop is CASSFSDGGEQYF. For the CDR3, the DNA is TGTGCCAGCAGCTTCTCCGACGGGGGCGAGCAGTACTTC.

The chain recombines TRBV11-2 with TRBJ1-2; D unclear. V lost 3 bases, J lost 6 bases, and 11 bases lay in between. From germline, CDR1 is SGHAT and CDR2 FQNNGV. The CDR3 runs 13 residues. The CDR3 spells CASSFTGDNGYTF. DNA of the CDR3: TGTGCCAGCAGCTTCACCGGGGATAATGGCTACACCTTC.

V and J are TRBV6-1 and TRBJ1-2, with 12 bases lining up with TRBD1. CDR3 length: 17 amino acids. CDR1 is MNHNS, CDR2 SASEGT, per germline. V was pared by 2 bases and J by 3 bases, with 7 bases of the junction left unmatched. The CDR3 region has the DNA TGTGCCAGCAGTGAATGGGGACAGGGGGCTATAGACTATGGCTACACCTTC. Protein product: CASSEWGQGAIDYGYTF.

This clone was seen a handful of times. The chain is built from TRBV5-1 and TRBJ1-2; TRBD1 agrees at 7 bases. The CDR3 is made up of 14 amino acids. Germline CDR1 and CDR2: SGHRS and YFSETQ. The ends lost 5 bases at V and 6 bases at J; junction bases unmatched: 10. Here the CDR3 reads CASSPRQGMNGYTF. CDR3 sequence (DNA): TGCGCCAGCAGTCCCCGACAGGGAATGAATGGCTACACCTTC.

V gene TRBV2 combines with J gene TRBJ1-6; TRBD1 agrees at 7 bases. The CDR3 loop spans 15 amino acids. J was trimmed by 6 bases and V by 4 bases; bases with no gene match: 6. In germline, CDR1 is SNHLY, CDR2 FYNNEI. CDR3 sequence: CASSGRSGGNSPLHF. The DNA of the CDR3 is TGTGCCAGCAGTGGACGTTCAGGGGGTAATTCACCCCTCCACTTT.

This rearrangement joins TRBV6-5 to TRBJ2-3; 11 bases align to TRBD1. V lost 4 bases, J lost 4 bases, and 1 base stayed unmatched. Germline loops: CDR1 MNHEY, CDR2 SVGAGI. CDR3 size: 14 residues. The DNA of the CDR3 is TGTGCCAGCAGTTTGGACAGGGGGCCAGATACGCAGTATTTT. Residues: CASSLDRGPDTQYF.

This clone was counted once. Here the CDR3 DNA reads TGTGCCAGCGGAACTAGCGGGAGGTCCGGTGAGCAGTTCTTC. Protein sequence: CASGTSGRSGEQFF. The chain combines TRBV6-5 with TRBJ2-1, with 12 nucleotides matching TRBD2. Germline V gene data show CDR1 as MNHEY and CDR2 as SVGAGI. This CDR3 contains 14 residues. The V segment lost 8 bases and the J segment 9 bases; nucleotides outside the gene matches: 8.

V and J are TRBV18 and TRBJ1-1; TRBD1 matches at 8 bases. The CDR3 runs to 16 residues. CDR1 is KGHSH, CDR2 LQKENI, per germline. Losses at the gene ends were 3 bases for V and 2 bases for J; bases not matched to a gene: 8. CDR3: CASSPLSGGGNTEAFF. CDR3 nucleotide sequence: TGTGCCAGCTCACCGCTTTCAGGGGGCGGAAACACTGAAGCTTTCTTT.

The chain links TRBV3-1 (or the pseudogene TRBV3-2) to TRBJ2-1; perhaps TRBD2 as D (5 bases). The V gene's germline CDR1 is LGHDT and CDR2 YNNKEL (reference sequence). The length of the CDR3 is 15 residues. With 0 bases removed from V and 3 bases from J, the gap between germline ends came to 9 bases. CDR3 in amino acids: CASSQDAGNYNEQFF. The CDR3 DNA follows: TGTGCCAGCAGCCAAGATGCCGGGAACTACAATGAGCAGTTCTTC.

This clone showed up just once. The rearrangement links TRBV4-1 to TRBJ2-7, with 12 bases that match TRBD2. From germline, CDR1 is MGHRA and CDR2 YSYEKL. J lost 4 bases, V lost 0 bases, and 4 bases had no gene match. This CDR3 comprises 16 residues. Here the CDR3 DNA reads TGCGCCAGCAGCCAAGAACTAGCGGGAGGACTGTACGAGCAGTACTTC. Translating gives CASSQELAGGLYEQYF.

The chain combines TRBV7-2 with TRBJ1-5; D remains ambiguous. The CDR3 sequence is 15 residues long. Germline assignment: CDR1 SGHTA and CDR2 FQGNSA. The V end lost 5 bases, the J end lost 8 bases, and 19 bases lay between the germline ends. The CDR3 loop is CASSLHGIRREPQHF. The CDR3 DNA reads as TGTGCCAGCAGCCTCCATGGAATTAGGAGGGAGCCCCAGCATTTT.

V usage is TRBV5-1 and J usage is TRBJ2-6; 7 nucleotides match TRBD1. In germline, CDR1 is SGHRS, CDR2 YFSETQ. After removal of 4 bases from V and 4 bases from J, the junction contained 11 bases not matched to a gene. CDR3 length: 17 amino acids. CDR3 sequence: CASSGRQGPPGANVLTF. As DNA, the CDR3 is TGCGCCAGCAGCGGACGACAGGGACCCCCGGGGGCCAACGTCCTGACTTTC.

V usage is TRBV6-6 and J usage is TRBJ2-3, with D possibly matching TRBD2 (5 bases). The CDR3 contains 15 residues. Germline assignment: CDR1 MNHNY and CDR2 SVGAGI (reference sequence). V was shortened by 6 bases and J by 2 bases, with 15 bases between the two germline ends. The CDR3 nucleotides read TGTGCCAGCAGCTTACTCGAGGGAAACACAGATACGCAGTATTTT. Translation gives CASSLLEGNTDTQYF.

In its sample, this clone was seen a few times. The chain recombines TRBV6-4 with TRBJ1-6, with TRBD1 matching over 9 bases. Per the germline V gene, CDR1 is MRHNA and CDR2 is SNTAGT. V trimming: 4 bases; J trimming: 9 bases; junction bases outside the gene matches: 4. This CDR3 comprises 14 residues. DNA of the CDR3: TGTGCCAGCAGTGCCAACAGGGGGCCTTCACCCCTCCACTTT. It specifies CASSANRGPSPLHF.

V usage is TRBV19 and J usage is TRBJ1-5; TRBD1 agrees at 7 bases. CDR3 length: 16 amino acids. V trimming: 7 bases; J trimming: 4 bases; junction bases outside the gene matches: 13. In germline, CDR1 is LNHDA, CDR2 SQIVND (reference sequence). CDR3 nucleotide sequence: TGTGCCAGTATATCAGGGCGGGACAGATTAAATCAGCCCCAGCATTTT. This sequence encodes CASISGRDRLNQPQHF.

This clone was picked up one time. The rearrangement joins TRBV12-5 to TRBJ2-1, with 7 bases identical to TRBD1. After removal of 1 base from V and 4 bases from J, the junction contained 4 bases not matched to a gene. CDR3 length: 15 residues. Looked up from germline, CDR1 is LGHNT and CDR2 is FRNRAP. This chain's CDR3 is CASGLGRGIYNEQFF. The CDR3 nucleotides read TGTGCTAGTGGTTTGGGCAGGGGGATTTACAATGAGCAGTTCTTC.

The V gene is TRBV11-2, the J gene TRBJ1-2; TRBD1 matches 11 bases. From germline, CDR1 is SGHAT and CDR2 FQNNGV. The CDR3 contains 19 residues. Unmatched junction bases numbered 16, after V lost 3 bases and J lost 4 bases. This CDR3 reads CASSFGLSGQGAWTYGYTF. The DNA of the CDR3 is TGTGCCAGCAGCTTTGGTCTCTCCGGACAGGGGGCATGGACCTATGGCTACACCTTC.

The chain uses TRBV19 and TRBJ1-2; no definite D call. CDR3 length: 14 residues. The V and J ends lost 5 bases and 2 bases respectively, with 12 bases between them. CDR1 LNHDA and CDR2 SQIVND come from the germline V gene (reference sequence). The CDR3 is CASSPVGVNYGYTF. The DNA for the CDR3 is TGTGCCAGTAGTCCCGTCGGAGTAAACTATGGCTACACCTTC.

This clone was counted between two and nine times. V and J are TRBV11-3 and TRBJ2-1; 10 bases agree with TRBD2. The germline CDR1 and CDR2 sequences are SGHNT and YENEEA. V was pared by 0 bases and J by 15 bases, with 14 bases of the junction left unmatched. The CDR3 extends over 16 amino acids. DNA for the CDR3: TGTGCCAGCAGCTTAGATGGCGATAGCGGGAGGTCCCAGAGGTTCTTC. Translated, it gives CASSLDGDSGRSQRFF.

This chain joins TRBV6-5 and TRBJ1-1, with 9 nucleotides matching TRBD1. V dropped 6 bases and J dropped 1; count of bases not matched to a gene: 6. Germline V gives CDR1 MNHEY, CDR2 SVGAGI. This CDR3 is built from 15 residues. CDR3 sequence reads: CASRLPGQGNTEAFF. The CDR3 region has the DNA TGTGCCAGCAGACTACCGGGACAGGGGAACACTGAAGCTTTCTTT.

The CDR3 region is CASSGRFSSTDTQYF. The CDR3 DNA follows: TGCGCCAGCAGTGGCAGGTTCTCTAGCACAGATACGCAGTATTTT. The V call is TRBV10-2, the J call TRBJ2-3; D unclear. The CDR3 contains 15 residues. Trimming took 4 bases from V and 0 from J, leaving 11 bases between them. Germline CDR1 and CDR2: WSHSY and SAAADI.

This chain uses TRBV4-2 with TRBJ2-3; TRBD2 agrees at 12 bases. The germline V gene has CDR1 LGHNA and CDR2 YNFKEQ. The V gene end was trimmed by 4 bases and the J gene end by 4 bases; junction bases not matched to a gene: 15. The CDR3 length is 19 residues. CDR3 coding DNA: TGTGCCAGCAGCCCCACGTACCTAGCGGGAGGGCGCACCGCAGATACGCAGTATTTT. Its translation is CASSPTYLAGGRTADTQYF.

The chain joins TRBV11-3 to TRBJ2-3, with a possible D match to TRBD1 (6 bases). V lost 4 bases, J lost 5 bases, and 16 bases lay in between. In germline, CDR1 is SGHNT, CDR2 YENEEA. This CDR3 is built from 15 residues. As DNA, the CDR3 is TGTGCCAGCAGCTCCTCCTGGGGGCCACAAGATACGCAGTATTTT. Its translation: CASSSSWGPQDTQYF.

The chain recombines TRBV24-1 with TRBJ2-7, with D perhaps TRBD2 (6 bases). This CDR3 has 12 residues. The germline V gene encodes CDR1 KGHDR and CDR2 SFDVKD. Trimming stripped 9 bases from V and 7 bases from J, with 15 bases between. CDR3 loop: CATSDSAGEQYF. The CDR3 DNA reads TGTGCCACCTCGGACTCCGCGGGGGAGCAGTACTTC.

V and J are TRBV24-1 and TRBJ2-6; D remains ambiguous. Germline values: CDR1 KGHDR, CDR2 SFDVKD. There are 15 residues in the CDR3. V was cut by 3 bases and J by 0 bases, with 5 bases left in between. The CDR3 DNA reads TGTGCCACCAGTGATGTCCTCTCTGGGGCCAACGTCCTGACTTTC. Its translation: CATSDVLSGANVLTF.